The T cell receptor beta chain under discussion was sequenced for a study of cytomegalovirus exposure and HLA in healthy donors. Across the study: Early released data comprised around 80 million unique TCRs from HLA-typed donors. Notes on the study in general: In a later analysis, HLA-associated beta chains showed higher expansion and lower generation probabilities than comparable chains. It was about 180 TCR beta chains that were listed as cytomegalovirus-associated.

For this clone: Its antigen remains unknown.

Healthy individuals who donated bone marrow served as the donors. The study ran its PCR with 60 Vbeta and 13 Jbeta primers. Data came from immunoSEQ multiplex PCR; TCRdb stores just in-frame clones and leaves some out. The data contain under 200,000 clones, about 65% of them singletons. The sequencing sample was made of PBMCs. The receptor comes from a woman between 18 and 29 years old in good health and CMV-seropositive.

The CDR3: CASSSHTGLSSYNEQFF. For the CDR3, the DNA is TGTGCCAGCAGCTCTCATACGGGACTATCCTCCTACAATGAGCAGTTCTTC. This chain uses TRBV7-3 with TRBJ2-1; 7 nucleotides align to TRBD2. This CDR3 spans 17 amino acids. The germline V gene encodes CDR1 SGHTA and CDR2 FQGTGA. V lost 4 bases, J lost 0 bases, and 9 bases stayed unmatched.